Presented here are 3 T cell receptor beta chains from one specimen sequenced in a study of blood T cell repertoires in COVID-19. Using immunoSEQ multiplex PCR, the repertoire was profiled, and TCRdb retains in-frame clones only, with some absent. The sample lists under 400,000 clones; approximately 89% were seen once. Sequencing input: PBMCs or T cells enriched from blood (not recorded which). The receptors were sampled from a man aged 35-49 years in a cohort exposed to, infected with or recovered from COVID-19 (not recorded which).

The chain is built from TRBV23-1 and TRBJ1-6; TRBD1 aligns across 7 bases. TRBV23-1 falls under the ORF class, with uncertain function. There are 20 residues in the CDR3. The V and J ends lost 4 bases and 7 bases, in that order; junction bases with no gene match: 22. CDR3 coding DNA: TGCGCCAGCAGTCTGGAGGCCGGGACAGCGGGAGTCGGCCACAATTCACCCCTCCACTTT. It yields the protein CASSLEAGTAGVGHNSPLHF.

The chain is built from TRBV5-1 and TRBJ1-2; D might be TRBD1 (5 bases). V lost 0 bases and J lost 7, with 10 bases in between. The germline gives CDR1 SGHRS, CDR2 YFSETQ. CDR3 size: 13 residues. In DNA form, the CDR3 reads TGCGCCAGCAGCTTGGGAGACAGAGCTGGCTACACCTTC. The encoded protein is CASSLGDRAGYTF.

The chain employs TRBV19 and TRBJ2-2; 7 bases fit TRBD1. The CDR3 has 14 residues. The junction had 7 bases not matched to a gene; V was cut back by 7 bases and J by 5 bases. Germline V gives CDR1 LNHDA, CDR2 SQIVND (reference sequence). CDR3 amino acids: CASTGGLRTGELFF. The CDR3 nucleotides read TGTGCCAGTACAGGGGGATTGAGGACCGGGGAGCTGTTTTTT. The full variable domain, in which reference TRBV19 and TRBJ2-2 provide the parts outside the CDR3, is DGGITQSPKYLFRKEGQNVTLSCEQNLNHDAMYWYRQDPGQGLRLIYYSQIVNDFQKGDIAEGYSVSREKKESFPLTVTSAQKNPTAFYLCASTGGLRTGELFFGEGSRLTVL.